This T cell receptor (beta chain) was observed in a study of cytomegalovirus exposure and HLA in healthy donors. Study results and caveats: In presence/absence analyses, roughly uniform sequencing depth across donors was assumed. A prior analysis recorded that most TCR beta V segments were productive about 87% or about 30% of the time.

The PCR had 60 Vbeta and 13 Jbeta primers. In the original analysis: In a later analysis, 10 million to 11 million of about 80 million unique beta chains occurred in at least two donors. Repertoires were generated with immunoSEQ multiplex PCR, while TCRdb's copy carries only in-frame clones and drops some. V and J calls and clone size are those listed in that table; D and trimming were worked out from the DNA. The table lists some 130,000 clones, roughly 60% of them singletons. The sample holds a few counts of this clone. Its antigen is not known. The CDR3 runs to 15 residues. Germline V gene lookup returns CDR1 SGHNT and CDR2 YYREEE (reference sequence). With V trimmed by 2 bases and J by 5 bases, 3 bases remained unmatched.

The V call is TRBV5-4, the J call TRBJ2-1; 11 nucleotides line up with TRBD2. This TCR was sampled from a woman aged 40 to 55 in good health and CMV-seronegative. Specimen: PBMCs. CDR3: CASSLGTSGHNEQFF. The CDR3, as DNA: TGTGCCAGCAGCTTAGGGACTAGCGGCCACAATGAGCAGTTCTTC.